The text below deals with one TCR beta chain. Its antigen is currently unknown. Assay: immunoSEQ multiplex PCR; the TCRdb copy retains only in-frame clones and omits some. Among some 46,000 clones, over 90% were seen once, and the ten largest hold approximately 11%. Any history of autoimmune disease or systemic immunosuppression disqualified patients. The record originates from a study of OX40 agonist ivuxolimab in advanced cancers. Overall study: A mean age of about 56 years, range 23 to 79, was recorded, and more than 80% were male.

Broader study findings: Average numbers of expanded clones were greater in CD8+ T cells than in CD4+. Some of the lowest clonal expansion was seen in partial responders at 0.1-3.0 mg/kg.

Per germline, CDR1 LNHDA and CDR2 SQIVND (reference sequence). Trimming removed 7 bases from V and 4 bases from J, with 13 bases in between. CDR3 length: 14 residues. This chain uses TRBV19 with TRBJ1-4; D is unclear. This specimen was CD4+ or CD8+ T cells sorted from blood, taken in a trial of the OX40 agonist ivuxolimab. The sequence was collected from an adult with an advanced solid tumor such as melanoma, head and neck, liver or kidney cancer. This CDR3 reads CASTSGRINEKLFF. For the CDR3, the DNA is TGTGCCAGTACCTCCGGGCGAATTAATGAAAAACTGTTTTTT. The whole variable domain, filled in from reference TRBV19 and TRBJ1-4, reads DGGITQSPKYLFRKEGQNVTLSCEQNLNHDAMYWYRQDPGQGLRLIYYSQIVNDFQKGDIAEGYSVSREKKESFPLTVTSAQKNPTAFYLCASTSGRINEKLFFGSGTQLSVL.